Listed here are 18 T cell receptor beta chains from one sample, sequenced in a study of blood T cell repertoires in COVID-19. Data came from immunoSEQ multiplex PCR; TCRdb stores just in-frame clones and leaves some out. The sample lists approximately 300,000 clones, roughly nine tenths occurring once. Sequencing input: PBMCs or T cells enriched from blood (not recorded which). The receptors were gathered from a woman aged 25 to 45 who had recovered from COVID-19.

This chain links TRBV6-5 with TRBJ1-2, with D maybe TRBD1 (5 bases). The V end was cut by 6 bases, the J end by 8 bases, with 16 bases between. Germline loops: CDR1 MNHEY, CDR2 SVGAGI. The CDR3 length is 13 residues. This CDR3 is CASRPRGVGGYTF. Written as DNA, the CDR3 is TGTGCCAGCAGACCCCGGGGGGTCGGGGGCTACACCTTC.

J is TRBJ2-5 and V is TRBV5-1, with 8 bases matching TRBD2. V was clipped by 1 base and J by 2 bases; unmatched bases: 7. Germline-derived CDR1 and CDR2 are SGHRS and YFSETQ. This CDR3 spans 16 amino acids. Written as DNA, the CDR3 is TGCGCCAGCAGCTTGAAAGTAGCGGGGTATCAAGAGACCCAGTACTTC. Its translation: CASSLKVAGYQETQYF. Complete variable domain (other parts from reference TRBV5-1 and TRBJ2-5): KAGVTQTPRYLIKTRGQQVTLSCSPISGHRSVSWYQQTPGQGLQFLFEYFSETQRNKGNFPGRFSGRQFSNSRSEMNVSTLELGDSALYLCASSLKVAGYQETQYFGPGTRLLVL.

The gene calls are TRBV3-1 (or the pseudogene TRBV3-2) and TRBJ1-2; D not resolved. The germline gives CDR1 LGHDT, CDR2 YNNKEL (reference sequence). This CDR3 region has 13 residues. Trimming shortened V by 3 bases and J by 3 bases, and 8 bases separated the two germline ends. The DNA of the CDR3 is TGTGCCAGCAGCCAGGCGGCATACTATGGCTACACCTTC. Translating it yields CASSQAAYYGYTF.

This chain joins TRBV5-1 and TRBJ2-7, with 10 nucleotides matching TRBD1. Germline loops: CDR1 SGHRS, CDR2 YFSETQ. The CDR3 length is 14 residues. V was clipped by 5 bases and J by 3 bases; unmatched bases: 5. The CDR3 region is CASRSTGGRYEQYF. CDR3 DNA sequence: TGCGCCAGCAGATCGACAGGGGGCCGCTACGAGCAGTACTTC.

The chain employs TRBV19 and TRBJ2-1; D gene unclear. Germline assignment: CDR1 LNHDA and CDR2 SQIVND (reference sequence). This CDR3 has 14 residues. The V gene lost 0 bases and the J gene lost 8 bases, with 11 bases spanning the gap. The chain's CDR3 is CASSIDYRTYEQFF. CDR3 nucleotide sequence: TGTGCCAGTAGTATAGATTACAGAACCTATGAGCAGTTCTTC.

The J gene is TRBJ1-2, the V gene TRBV28, with D possibly matching TRBD1 (5 bases). Trimming took 3 bases from V and 4 from J, leaving 9 bases between them. The germline V gene has CDR1 MDHEN and CDR2 SYDVKM. This CDR3 has 13 residues. In DNA form, the CDR3 reads TGTGCCAGCAGTTTTCGGGGGAGCTATGGCTACACCTTC. This translates into CASSFRGSYGYTF.

The chain carries TRBV6-1 and TRBJ1-5; D possibly corresponds to TRBD1 (6 bases). Germline V lookup: CDR1 MNHNS, CDR2 SASEGT. The CDR3 is made up of 19 amino acids. Trimming removed 4 bases at V and 7 bases at J, with 29 bases between. CDR3 in amino acids: CASSGLQYRRGPRRQPQHF. The CDR3 DNA reads TGTGCCAGCAGTGGACTACAATACCGCAGGGGCCCTCGGAGACAGCCCCAGCATTTT.

The rearrangement uses TRBV2 and TRBJ2-2, with 15 positions matching TRBD2. Germline trimming cut 2 bases from V and 7 bases from J; bases unmatched to any gene: 5. The germline V gene has CDR1 SNHLY and CDR2 FYNNEI. CDR3 length equals 17 residues. CDR3 protein: CASSERGLAGGNGELFF. DNA of the CDR3: TGTGCCAGCAGTGAAAGGGGACTAGCGGGAGGCAACGGGGAGCTGTTTTTT.

The J gene is TRBJ2-3, the V gene TRBV2; TRBD2 might be the D (5 bases). Deletions cut 11 bases from V and 6 bases from J, with 9 bases between. The germline V gene has CDR1 SNHLY and CDR2 FYNNEI. The CDR3 length is 10 residues. The CDR3 DNA sequence: TGTGCCGTGAGGGAGGATACGCAGTATTTT. This codes for CAVREDTQYF.

The chain couples TRBV3-1 (or the pseudogene TRBV3-2) to TRBJ2-7; 8 bases fit TRBD1. Germline assignment: CDR1 LGHDT and CDR2 YNNKEL (reference sequence). This CDR3 is 15 amino acids long. The V segment lost 5 bases and the J segment 0 bases; nucleotides outside the gene matches: 6. This CDR3 is CASSKGQGSSYEQYF. CDR3 DNA sequence: TGTGCCAGCAGCAAAGGACAGGGCTCCTCCTACGAGCAGTACTTC.

This clone has a handful of counts. This chain joins TRBV30 and TRBJ1-6, with TRBD1 matching over 9 bases. The CDR3 length is 13 residues. Germline CDR1 GTSNPN, CDR2 SVGIG (reference sequence). Trimming at V came to 5 bases and at J to 10 bases, leaving 6 bases not matched to a gene. CDR3 amino acids: CAWAGTGQSPLHF. CDR3 in DNA: TGTGCCTGGGCCGGGACAGGGCAATCACCCCTCCACTTT. The full variable domain, its missing parts supplied by reference TRBV30 and TRBJ1-6, is SQTIHQWPATLVQPVGSPLSLECTVEGTSNPNLYWYRQAAGRGLQLLFYSVGIGQISSEVPQNLSASRPQDRQFILSSKKLLLSDSGFYLCAWAGTGQSPLHFGNGTRLTVT.

The rearrangement joins TRBV28 to TRBJ2-5; TRBD1 agrees at 10 bases. Germline V gene lookup returns CDR1 MDHEN and CDR2 SYDVKM. The CDR3 runs to 18 residues. The V segment lost 2 bases and the J segment 1 base; nucleotides outside the gene matches: 10. CDR3 residues: CASSLESRTGGTQETQYF. In DNA form, the CDR3 reads TGTGCCAGCAGTTTAGAGTCCCGGACAGGGGGTACCCAAGAGACCCAGTACTTC.

The chain uses TRBV6-1 and TRBJ1-6; 11 positions agree with TRBD1. Per the germline V gene, CDR1 is MNHNS and CDR2 is SASEGT. There are 16 residues in the CDR3. Trimming took 4 bases from V and 12 from J; bases not matched to a gene: 11. In nucleotides, the CDR3 is TGTGCCAGCAGTGCCGCCGGGACAGGGGGACGTATACCCCTCCACTTT. Amino acid sequence: CASSAAGTGGRIPLHF.

This CDR3 is CASSSSSDTQYF. CDR3 coding DNA: TGTGCCAGCAGCTCTTCCTCGGATACGCAGTATTTT. V and J are TRBV7-3 and TRBJ2-3, with D unclear. V dropped 4 bases and J dropped 6 bases, with 8 bases sitting between them. The CDR3 extends over 12 amino acids. Germline V lookup: CDR1 SGHTA, CDR2 FQGTGA.

The chain joins TRBV11-3 to TRBJ2-7; 8 bases line up with TRBD1. The CDR3 totals 13 residues. CDR1 is SGHNT and CDR2 is YENEEA in the germline V gene. V shed 4 bases and J 6 bases; nucleotides not matched to a gene: 5. This CDR3 reads CASSSRTGSEQYF. The CDR3 DNA is TGTGCCAGCAGCTCACGGACAGGGAGCGAGCAGTACTTC.

V is TRBV5-4 and J is TRBJ2-5; 7 bases match TRBD1. After removal of 6 bases from V and 1 base from J, the junction contained 6 bases not matched to a gene. This CDR3 spans 14 amino acids. Per the germline V gene, CDR1 is SGHNT and CDR2 is YYREEE (reference sequence). CDR3 coding DNA: TGTGCCAGCAATCCGGGACAGCTCCAAGAGACCCAGTACTTC. It translates to CASNPGQLQETQYF.

The rearrangement links TRBV7-9 to TRBJ2-2, with D perhaps TRBD2 (6 bases). Germline V gene sequence: CDR1 SEHNR, CDR2 FQNEAQ (reference sequence). The CDR3 consists of 14 residues. V shed 5 bases and J shed 6 bases, with 13 bases lying between them. In DNA, the CDR3 is TGTGCCAGCAGCCCTATAGCGGCCCCCGGGGAGCTGTTTTTT. This sequence encodes CASSPIAAPGELFF.

The V and J genes are TRBV11-2 and TRBJ1-4; D ambiguous. The length of the CDR3 is 14 residues. CDR1 is SGHAT and CDR2 is FQNNGV in the germline V gene. V was trimmed by 4 bases and J by 11 bases, leaving 17 bases between them. CDR3: CASSSPNDVQKLFF. For the CDR3, the DNA is TGTGCCAGCAGCTCTCCCAACGACGTACAGAAACTGTTTTTT.